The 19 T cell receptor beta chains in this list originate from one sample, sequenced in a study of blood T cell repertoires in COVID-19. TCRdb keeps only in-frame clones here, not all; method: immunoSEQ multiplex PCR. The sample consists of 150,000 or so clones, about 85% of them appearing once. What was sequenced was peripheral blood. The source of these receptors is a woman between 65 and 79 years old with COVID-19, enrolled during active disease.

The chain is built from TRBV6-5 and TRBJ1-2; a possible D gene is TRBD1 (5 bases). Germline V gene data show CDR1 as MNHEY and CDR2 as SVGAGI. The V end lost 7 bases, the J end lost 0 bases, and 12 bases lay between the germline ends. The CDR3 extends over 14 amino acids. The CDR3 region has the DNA TGTGCCAGCAAATGGAGGGGCTCTAACTATGGCTACACCTTC. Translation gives CASKWRGSNYGYTF.

CDR3 region: CASTPGRNQPQHF. The CDR3 DNA reads TGTGCCAGCACCCCTGGGAGGAATCAGCCCCAGCATTTT. The J gene is TRBJ1-5, the V gene TRBV12-3 or TRBV12-4, with no clear D. This CDR3 contains 13 residues. Trimming removed 7 bases from V and 4 bases from J, with 11 bases in between.

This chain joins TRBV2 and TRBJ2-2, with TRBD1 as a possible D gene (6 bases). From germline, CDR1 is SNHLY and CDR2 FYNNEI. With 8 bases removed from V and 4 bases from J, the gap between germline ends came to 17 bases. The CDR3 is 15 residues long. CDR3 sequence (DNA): TGTGCCAGCTCTCAACAGGGTCTGGGCACCGGGGAGCTGTTTTTT. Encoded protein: CASSQQGLGTGELFF.

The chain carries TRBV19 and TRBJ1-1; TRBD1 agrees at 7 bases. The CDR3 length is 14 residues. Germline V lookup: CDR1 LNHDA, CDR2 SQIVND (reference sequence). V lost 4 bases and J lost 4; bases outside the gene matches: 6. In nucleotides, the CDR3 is TGTGCCAGTAGTAGCTGGGACAGTCTCACTGAAGCTTTCTTT. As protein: CASSSWDSLTEAFF.

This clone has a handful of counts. The CDR3 spells CASSLPGGSANYGYTF. CDR3 sequence (DNA): TGTGCCAGCAGCTTACCCGGTGGCAGCGCTAACTATGGCTACACCTTC. This sequence joins TRBV7-2 and TRBJ1-2; D not resolved. V shed 2 bases and J shed 0 bases, with 13 bases lying between them. Germline V gives CDR1 SGHTA, CDR2 FQGNSA. This CDR3 spans 16 amino acids.

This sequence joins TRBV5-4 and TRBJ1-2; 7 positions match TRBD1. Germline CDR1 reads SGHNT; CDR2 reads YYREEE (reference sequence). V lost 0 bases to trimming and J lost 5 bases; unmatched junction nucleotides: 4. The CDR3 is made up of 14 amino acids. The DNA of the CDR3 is TGTGCCAGCAGCTTGGCTCAGGGGGGATATGGCTACACCTTC. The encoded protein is CASSLAQGGYGYTF.

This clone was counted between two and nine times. CDR3 sequence (DNA): TGTGCCAGCAGCCAAGATGTCCAGGGGGGACAGGCGATCTATGGCTACACCTTC. It codes for CASSQDVQGGQAIYGYTF. This chain uses TRBV4-2 with TRBJ1-2, with TRBD1 identical over 8 bases. The germline CDR1 and CDR2 sequences are LGHNA and YNFKEQ. V lost 0 bases, J lost 4 bases, and 13 bases stayed unmatched. The CDR3 length is 18 residues.

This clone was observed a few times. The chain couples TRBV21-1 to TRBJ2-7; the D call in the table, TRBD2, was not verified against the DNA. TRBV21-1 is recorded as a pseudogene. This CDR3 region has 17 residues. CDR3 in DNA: TGTGCCAGCAGCAAACGGGACTCCTACCTTATTGGCTACGAGCAGTACTTC. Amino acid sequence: CASSKRDSYLIGYEQYF.

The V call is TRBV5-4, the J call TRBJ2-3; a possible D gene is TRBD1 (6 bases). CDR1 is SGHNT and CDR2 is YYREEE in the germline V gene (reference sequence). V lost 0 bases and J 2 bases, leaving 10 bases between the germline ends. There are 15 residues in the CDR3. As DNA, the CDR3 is TGTGCCAGCAGCTTGGTTGGACAGTCCACAGATACGCAGTATTTT. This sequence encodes CASSLVGQSTDTQYF. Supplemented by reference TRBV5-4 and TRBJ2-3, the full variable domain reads ETGVTQSPTHLIKTRGQQVTLRCSSQSGHNTVSWYQQALGQGPQFIFQYYREEENGRGNFPPRFSGLQFPNYSSELNVNALELDDSALYLCASSLVGQSTDTQYFGPGTRLTVL.

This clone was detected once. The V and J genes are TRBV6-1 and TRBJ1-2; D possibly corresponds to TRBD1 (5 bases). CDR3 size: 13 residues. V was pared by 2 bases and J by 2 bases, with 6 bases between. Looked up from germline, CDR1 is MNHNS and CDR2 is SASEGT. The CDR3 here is CASSEYRNYGYTF. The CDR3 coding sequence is TGTGCCAGCAGTGAATACAGGAACTATGGCTACACCTTC.

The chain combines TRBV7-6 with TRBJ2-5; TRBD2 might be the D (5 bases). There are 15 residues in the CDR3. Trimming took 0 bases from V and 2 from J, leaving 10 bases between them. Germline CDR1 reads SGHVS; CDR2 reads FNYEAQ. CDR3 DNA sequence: TGTGCCAGCAGCTTAGCCTATGGCGGGCAAGAGACCCAGTACTTC. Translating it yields CASSLAYGGQETQYF.

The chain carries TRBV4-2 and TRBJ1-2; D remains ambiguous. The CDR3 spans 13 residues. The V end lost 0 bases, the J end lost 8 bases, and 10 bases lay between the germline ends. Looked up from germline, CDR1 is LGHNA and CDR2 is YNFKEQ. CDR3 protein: CASSQDRESGYTF. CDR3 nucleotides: TGTGCCAGCAGCCAAGATCGAGAAAGCGGCTACACCTTC.

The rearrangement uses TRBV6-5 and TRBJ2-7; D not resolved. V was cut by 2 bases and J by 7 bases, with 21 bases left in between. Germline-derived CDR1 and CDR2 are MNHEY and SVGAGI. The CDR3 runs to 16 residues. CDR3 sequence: CASSYPSHPVSWEQYF. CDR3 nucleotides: TGTGCCAGCAGTTACCCTAGTCACCCGGTGTCGTGGGAGCAGTACTTC.

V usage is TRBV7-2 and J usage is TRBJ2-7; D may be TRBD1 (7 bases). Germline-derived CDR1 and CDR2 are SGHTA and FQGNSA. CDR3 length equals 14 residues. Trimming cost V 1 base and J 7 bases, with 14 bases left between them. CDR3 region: CASSLERGRGEQYF. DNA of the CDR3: TGTGCCAGCAGCTTAGAAAGGGGGCGGGGAGAGCAGTACTTC.

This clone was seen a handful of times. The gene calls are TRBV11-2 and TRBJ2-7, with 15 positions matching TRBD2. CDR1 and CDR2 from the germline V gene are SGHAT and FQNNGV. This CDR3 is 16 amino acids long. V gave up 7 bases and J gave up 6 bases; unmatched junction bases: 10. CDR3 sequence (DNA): TGTGCCAGCAACCTGGGACTAGCGGGGGGCCGGAGCGAGCAGTACTTC. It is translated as CASNLGLAGGRSEQYF.

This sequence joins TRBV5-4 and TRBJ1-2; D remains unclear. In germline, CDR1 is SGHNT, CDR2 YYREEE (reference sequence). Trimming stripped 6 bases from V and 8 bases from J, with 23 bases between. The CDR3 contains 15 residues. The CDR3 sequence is CASTDQRVRVGGYTF. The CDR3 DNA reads TGTGCCAGCACCGATCAAAGGGTGAGGGTAGGGGGCTACACCTTC.

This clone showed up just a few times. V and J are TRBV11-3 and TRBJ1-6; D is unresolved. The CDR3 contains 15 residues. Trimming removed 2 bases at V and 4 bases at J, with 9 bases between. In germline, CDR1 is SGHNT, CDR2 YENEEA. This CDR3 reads CASSLSGGYNSPLHF. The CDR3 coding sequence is TGTGCCAGCAGCTTATCGGGAGGATATAATTCACCCCTCCACTTT. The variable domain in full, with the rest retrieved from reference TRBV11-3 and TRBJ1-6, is EAGVVQSPRYKIIEKKQPVAFWCNPISGHNTLYWYLQNLGQGPELLIRYENEEAVDDSQLPKDRFSAERLKGVDSTLKIQPAELGDSAVYLCASSLSGGYNSPLHFGNGTRLTVT.

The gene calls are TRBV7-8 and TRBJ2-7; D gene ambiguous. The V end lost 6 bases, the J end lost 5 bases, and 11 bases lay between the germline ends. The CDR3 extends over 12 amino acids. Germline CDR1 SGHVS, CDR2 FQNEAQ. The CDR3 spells CASSPQVNEQYF. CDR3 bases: TGTGCCAGCAGTCCTCAGGTCAACGAGCAGTACTTC.

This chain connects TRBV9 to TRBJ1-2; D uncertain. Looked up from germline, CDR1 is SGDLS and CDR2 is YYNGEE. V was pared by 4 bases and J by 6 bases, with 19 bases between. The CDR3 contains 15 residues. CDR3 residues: CASSFLRGGADGYTF. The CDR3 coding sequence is TGTGCCAGCAGCTTCCTCCGCGGAGGTGCGGATGGCTACACCTTC.